This T cell receptor (beta chain) was captured by sequencing in a study of cytomegalovirus exposure and HLA in healthy donors. The PCR used 60 Vbeta and 13 Jbeta primers. Sequencing was performed with immunoSEQ multiplex PCR; in TCRdb, only in-frame clones are kept and a portion is missing. This sample has some 150,000 clones; around 62% occur once, and the top ten carry 2.5% to 3.5%. The CDR3 is 13 amino acids. Trimming stripped 0 bases from V and 3 bases from J, with 6 bases between. From germline, CDR1 is SGHVS and CDR2 FNYEAQ. This TCR derives from a man aged 35 to 55 in good health and CMV-seronegative. The specimen was PBMCs. V usage is TRBV7-6 and J usage is TRBJ2-7; D call uncertain. The CDR3 bases are TGTGCCAGCAGCTTAGCACTCCGCTACGAGCAGTACTTC. Its protein product is CASSLALRYEQYF.